One sample yielded the 14 T cell receptor beta chains listed below, sequenced in a study of CD8+ T cells in alopecia areata. RNA extraction was followed by reverse transcription into cDNA, which acted as the sequencing template. Generated by immunoSEQ multiplex PCR, the TCRdb table keeps only in-frame clones and is missing some. The top ten hold around 23% of the sample, which has 100,000 to 120,000 clones, under 60% seen once. Input material: NKG2D-low CD8+ T cells sorted from blood. The receptor set was obtained from a human donor with alopecia areata.

V is TRBV9 and J is TRBJ2-1; TRBD1 agrees at 8 bases. J lost 7 bases, V lost 4 bases, and 7 bases had no gene match. The CDR3 has 14 residues. Germline assignment: CDR1 SGDLS and CDR2 YYNGEE. CDR3 loop: CASSLGQGWNEQFF. CDR3 sequence (DNA): TGTGCCAGCAGCTTAGGACAGGGCTGGAATGAGCAGTTCTTC.

The chain uses TRBV29-1 and TRBJ2-1; D might be TRBD1 or TRBD2, each matching 5 bases. Germline-derived CDR1 and CDR2 are SQVTM and ANQGSEA. V shed 5 bases and J shed 6 bases, with 14 bases lying between them. The CDR3 length is 13 residues. The CDR3 sequence is CSVRGGSLNEQFF. The CDR3 DNA follows: TGCAGCGTTAGGGGCGGGTCCCTCAATGAGCAGTTCTTC.

This clone has a handful of counts. V gene TRBV29-1 combines with J gene TRBJ2-3; D unresolved. This CDR3 contains 8 residues. The germline V gene encodes CDR1 SQVTM and CDR2 ANQGSEA. Trimming shortened V by 6 bases and J by 10 bases, and 5 bases separated the two germline ends. The DNA for the CDR3 is TGCAGCGTCGGTGCGCAGTATTTT. This codes for CSVGAQYF.

The chain is built from TRBV2 and TRBJ1-5; D is uncertain. This CDR3 spans 11 amino acids. V lost 8 bases and J lost 0, with 2 bases in between. CDR1 SNHLY and CDR2 FYNNEI come from the germline V gene. CDR3 nucleotide sequence: TGTGCCAGCGGTAGCAATCAGCCCCAGCATTTT. Residues: CASGSNQPQHF.

The V gene is TRBV29-1, the J gene TRBJ2-1; TRBD1 agrees at 8 bases. V shed 3 bases and J 8 bases; nucleotides not matched to a gene: 6. Germline lookup yields CDR1 SQVTM and CDR2 ANQGSEA. This CDR3 is built from 13 residues. The CDR3 bases are TGCAGCGTTGACAGGGGGCGCAGAGATGAGCAGTTCTTC. Amino acids: CSVDRGRRDEQFF.

Note on this clone: An end of the junction differs from the germline gene, which may be a read error. V gene TRBV4-2 combines with J gene TRBJ1-5; tentative D call: TRBD1 (5 bases). CDR1 is LGHNA, CDR2 YNFKEQ, per germline. The CDR3 sequence is 13 residues long. CDR3 loop: CASRQERGQPQHF. The CDR3 DNA reads as TGTGCCAGCAGACAAGAAAGGGGTCAGCCCCAGCATTTT.

The chain employs TRBV4-1 and TRBJ2-5; 8 nucleotides agree with TRBD1. There are 17 residues in the CDR3. Germline V lookup: CDR1 MGHRA, CDR2 YSYEKL. With 4 bases clipped from V and 7 bases from J, the junction kept 17 bases outside the gene matches. CDR3 residues: CASSPPTSMDRVTTQYF. The CDR3 DNA sequence: TGCGCCAGCAGCCCCCCCACCTCGATGGACAGGGTGACGACCCAGTACTTC.

The chain employs TRBV29-1 and TRBJ2-7; 11 nucleotides agree with TRBD2. Trimming took 6 bases from V and 6 from J; bases not matched to a gene: 13. The CDR3 covers 15 residues. Germline V lookup: CDR1 SQVTM, CDR2 ANQGSEA. In nucleotides, the CDR3 is TGCAGCGTCTTGACTAGCGGGACGGATGGGGTCGAGCAGTACTTC. Its protein is CSVLTSGTDGVEQYF.

The rearrangement uses TRBV7-8 and TRBJ1-1; D possibly corresponds to TRBD1 (5 bases). Germline V gene data show CDR1 as SGHVS and CDR2 as FQNEAQ. The CDR3 spans 12 residues. V was shortened by 8 bases and J by 1 base, with 8 bases between the two germline ends. The CDR3 nucleotides are TGTGCCAGCGGAACAGGGAACACTGAAGCTTTCTTT. Translating it yields CASGTGNTEAFF. Looking up the rest from reference TRBV7-8 and TRBJ1-1 gives the full variable domain: GAGVSQSPRYKVAKRGQDVALRCDPISGHVSLFWYQQALGQGPEFLTYFQNEAQLDKSGLPSDRFFAERPEGSVSTLKIQRTQQEDSAVYLCASGTGNTEAFFGQGTRLTVV.

This clone was observed a few times. The CDR3 loop reads CASRTSGRAYEQFF. The CDR3 nucleotides read TGTGCCAGTCGGACTAGCGGGAGGGCCTATGAGCAGTTCTTC. The rearrangement joins TRBV19 to TRBJ2-1; 15 nucleotides align to TRBD2. With V trimmed by 8 bases and J by 8 bases, 4 bases remained unmatched. This CDR3 is built from 14 residues. Germline CDR1 reads LNHDA; CDR2 reads SQIVND (reference sequence).

The rearrangement joins TRBV28 to TRBJ2-4, with unresolved D. V was cut by 3 bases and J by 0 bases, with 9 bases left in between. Germline V gene sequence: CDR1 MDHEN, CDR2 SYDVKM. This CDR3 has 15 amino acids. DNA of the CDR3: TGTGCCAGCAGTTTCGGAGACCTAGCCAAAAACATTCAGTACTTC. Translation gives CASSFGDLAKNIQYF.

Written as DNA, the CDR3 is TGTGCCAGCAGGGGGGTATACGAGCAGTACTTC. Translated, it gives CASRGVYEQYF. This chain joins TRBV2 and TRBJ2-7; D may correspond to TRBD1 or TRBD2 (5 bases each). In germline, CDR1 is SNHLY, CDR2 FYNNEI. CDR3 length equals 11 residues. V lost 6 bases and J lost 4, with 7 bases in between.

The chain combines TRBV6-1 with TRBJ2-3; D possibly uses TRBD1 or TRBD2 (5 bases each). Germline CDR1 is MNHNS and CDR2 is SASEGT. The CDR3 contains 15 residues. V lost 6 bases and J lost 1, with 14 bases in between. DNA for the CDR3: TGTGCCAGCAGCCAGAGCCAGGGAGGCACAGATACGCAGTATTTT. Translation gives CASSQSQGGTDTQYF.

The gene calls are TRBV5-1 and TRBJ2-7, with D unclear. The CDR3 covers 11 residues. Germline CDR1 and CDR2: SGHRS and YFSETQ. V lost 3 bases and J 6 bases, leaving 7 bases between the germline ends. The CDR3 reads CASSSGFEQYF. As DNA, the CDR3 is TGCGCCAGCAGCTCTGGCTTCGAGCAGTACTTC.